This passage covers 21 T cell receptor beta chains from one sample sequenced in a study of blood T cell repertoires in COVID-19. TCRdb's table, derived via immunoSEQ multiplex PCR, lists solely in-frame clones and lacks some. Altogether around 70,000 clones are present, approximately 90% being singletons, with the ten largest covering roughly 5%. The material sequenced was peripheral blood. The source of these receptors is a woman aged 55-69 years with active COVID-19.

This chain joins TRBV19 and TRBJ1-3, with a tentative D call TRBD1 (6 bases). Trimming cost V 3 bases and J 1 base, with 22 bases left between them. Germline values: CDR1 LNHDA, CDR2 SQIVND (reference sequence). This CDR3 has 19 amino acids. This CDR3 reads CASSILSLGGGLSGNTIYF. CDR3 DNA sequence: TGTGCCAGTAGTATTCTGAGTCTCGGGGGGGGGCTGTCTGGAAACACCATATATTTT.

V usage is TRBV4-1 and J usage is TRBJ2-3; perhaps TRBD1 as D (8 bases). The CDR3 covers 22 residues. Germline values: CDR1 MGHRA, CDR2 YSYEKL. V lost 4 bases and J lost 1, with 33 bases in between. The CDR3: CASSLRGPESGRGTLGTDTQYF. CDR3 bases: TGCGCCAGCAGCCTCAGGGGGCCCGAGTCCGGGCGGGGGACACTGGGCACAGATACGCAGTATTTT.

This clone was seen once. The rearrangement uses TRBV5-4 and TRBJ2-5; D call uncertain. V was clipped by 0 bases and J by 2 bases, with 8 bases between them. This CDR3 spans 14 amino acids. Germline V gene data show CDR1 as SGHNT and CDR2 as YYREEE (reference sequence). In nucleotides, the CDR3 is TGTGCCAGCAGCTTGGCCTGGCGGCAAGAGACCCAGTACTTC. Its protein product is CASSLAWRQETQYF.

Comment on this clone: Other nucleotide sequences from this sample produce the same CDR3. CDR3 residues: CASSYGQSYEQYF. The CDR3 nucleotides read TGTGCCAGCAGCTATGGGCAGAGCTACGAGCAGTACTTC. The chain is built from TRBV2 and TRBJ2-7; D gene ambiguous. CDR1 is SNHLY, CDR2 FYNNEI, per germline. The CDR3 sequence is 13 residues long. The V end lost 6 bases, the J end lost 3 bases, and 12 bases lay between the germline ends.

The gene calls are TRBV27 and TRBJ2-2, with unresolved D. V was clipped by 7 bases and J by 2 bases, with 2 bases between them. Germline V gene sequence: CDR1 MNHEY, CDR2 SMNVEV (reference sequence). The CDR3 is 11 amino acids. This CDR3 is CASTNTGELFF. The CDR3, as DNA: TGTGCCAGCACAAACACCGGGGAGCTGTTTTTT.

V usage is TRBV27 and J usage is TRBJ2-3; 13 positions agree with TRBD2. After removal of 8 bases from V and 4 bases from J, the junction contained 3 bases not matched to a gene. Germline V CDR1 and CDR2: MNHEY, SMNVEV (reference sequence). CDR3 length: 14 residues. CDR3 loop: CASRLAGGPDTQYF. Here the CDR3 DNA reads TGTGCCAGCCGACTAGCGGGAGGCCCAGATACGCAGTATTTT.

This chain uses TRBV21-1 with TRBJ2-1; the table's D call TRBD2 went unverified against the DNA. TRBV21-1 has pseudogene status. CDR3 length equals 16 residues. CDR3 DNA: TGTGCCAGCAGCACCTTAGCGGGAAGGCTTCGGGATGAGCAGTTCTTC. Amino acid sequence: CASSTLAGRLRDEQFF.

The V call is TRBV7-2, the J call TRBJ2-7; tentatively, D is TRBD1 (5 bases). Germline CDR1 and CDR2: SGHTA and FQGNSA. There are 13 residues in the CDR3. The ends were cut back, 4 bases at V and 4 bases at J, with 11 bases in the middle. The CDR3 reads CASSSLRAYEQYF. The CDR3 DNA reads TGTGCCAGCAGCTCCCTCAGGGCGTACGAGCAGTACTTC. Drawing the rest from reference TRBV7-2 and TRBJ2-7, the complete variable domain is GAGVSQSPSNKVTEKGKDVELRCDPISGHTALYWYRQSLGQGLEFLIYFQGNSAPDKSGLPSDRFSAERTGGSVSTLTIQRTQQEDSAVYLCASSSLRAYEQYFGPGTRLTVT.

The V call is TRBV7-6, the J call TRBJ2-3, with 10 bases matching TRBD1. The V and J ends lost 5 bases and 4 bases, in that order; junction bases with no gene match: 6. The CDR3 loop spans 15 amino acids. CDR1 and CDR2 from the germline V gene are SGHVS and FNYEAQ. The CDR3 region is CASSTGTGVSDTQYF. In DNA, the CDR3 is TGTGCCAGCAGCACCGGGACAGGGGTGTCAGATACGCAGTATTTT.

This clone showed up just once. The V call is TRBV18, the J call TRBJ2-3; perhaps TRBD1 as D (6 bases). The V gene lost 4 bases and the J gene lost 2 bases, with 16 bases spanning the gap. The CDR3 length is 16 residues. Germline values: CDR1 KGHSH, CDR2 LQKENI. This chain's CDR3 is CASSRDAGEPTDTQYF. CDR3 DNA: TGTGCCAGCTCACGGGACGCAGGGGAGCCCACAGATACGCAGTATTTT.

CDR3 amino acids: CASSCQGNGCYEQYF. CDR3 sequence (DNA): TGTGCCAGCAGCTGTCAGGGTAACGGGTGTTACGAGCAGTACTTC. V and J are TRBV28 and TRBJ2-7; TRBD1 might be the D (5 bases). CDR1 is MDHEN, CDR2 SYDVKM, per germline. CDR3 length equals 15 residues. Trimming removed 6 bases at V and 4 bases at J, with 19 bases between.

The rearrangement uses TRBV7-9 and TRBJ2-5; D is perhaps TRBD1 (5 bases). V gave up 6 bases and J gave up 2 bases, with 10 bases separating them. Germline CDR1 is SEHNR and CDR2 is FQNEAQ (reference sequence). This CDR3 has 13 residues. CDR3 residues: CASRPTEQETQYF. The CDR3 DNA reads TGTGCCAGCAGGCCGACAGAACAAGAGACCCAGTACTTC.

The chain has TRBV29-1 and TRBJ2-5; the match to TRBD1 covers 9 bases. This CDR3 contains 13 residues. Trimming took 5 bases from V and 5 from J; bases not matched to a gene: 6. The V gene's germline CDR1 is SQVTM and CDR2 ANQGSEA. CDR3 coding DNA: TGCAGCGTTTATAACAGGGGGCTTGAGACCCAGTACTTC. Translation: CSVYNRGLETQYF.

V usage is TRBV30 and J usage is TRBJ2-3, with a possible D match to TRBD2 (6 bases). This CDR3 contains 14 residues. The germline V gene has CDR1 GTSNPN and CDR2 SVGIG (reference sequence). Trimming removed 4 bases at V and 1 base at J, with 12 bases between. CDR3 nucleotides: TGTGCCTGGACCTATAGCGGAGGCACAGATACGCAGTATTTT. Amino acids: CAWTYSGGTDTQYF.

The genes are TRBV5-8 and TRBJ2-2, with D perhaps matching TRBD2 (6 bases). The germline V gene has CDR1 SGHTS and CDR2 YDEGEE. V was clipped by 4 bases and J by 5 bases, with 21 bases between them. CDR3 length: 17 residues. CDR3: CASSLRDSRDGTGELFF. The CDR3 coding sequence is TGTGCCAGCAGCCTGAGGGACTCCCGCGATGGGACCGGGGAGCTGTTTTTT.

Written as DNA, the CDR3 is TGTGCCTGGAGTGTTAACTCTGGAAACACCATATATTTT. Its protein is CAWSVNSGNTIYF. The chain couples TRBV30 to TRBJ1-3; D gene ambiguous. Trimming removed 0 bases at V and 0 bases at J, with 3 bases between. This CDR3 is built from 13 residues. Germline loops: CDR1 GTSNPN, CDR2 SVGIG (reference sequence). The variable domain in full, completed from reference TRBV30 and TRBJ1-3, reads SQTIHQWPATLVQPVGSPLSLECTVEGTSNPNLYWYRQAAGRGLQLLFYSVGIGQISSEVPQNLSASRPQDRQFILSSKKLLLSDSGFYLCAWSVNSGNTIYFGEGSWLTVV.

The gene calls are TRBV11-2 and TRBJ2-5; D uncertain. CDR1 and CDR2 (germline): SGHAT, FQNNGV. V was clipped by 8 bases and J by 5 bases, with 9 bases between them. CDR3 length: 11 residues. CDR3 in amino acids: CASAVRETQYF. The DNA for the CDR3 is TGTGCCAGCGCAGTTCGCGAGACCCAGTACTTC.

J is TRBJ1-1 and V is TRBV5-6; tentatively, D is TRBD1 (5 bases). The CDR3 sequence is 19 residues long. V gave up 4 bases and J gave up 0 bases, with 25 bases separating them. Germline V gene data show CDR1 as SGHDT and CDR2 as YYEEEE. CDR3 sequence (DNA): TGTGCCAGCAGCCTCAGGGACCGCCGCAAGGGGAGGGTGAACACTGAAGCTTTCTTT. Encoded protein: CASSLRDRRKGRVNTEAFF.

This clone is a singleton in its sample. This chain joins TRBV30 and TRBJ2-1, with a possible D match to TRBD2 (5 bases). Per the germline V gene, CDR1 is GTSNPN and CDR2 is SVGIG (reference sequence). V was trimmed by 0 bases and J by 5 bases, leaving 17 bases between them. CDR3 length: 16 amino acids. CDR3 region: CAWSVLALTPHNEQFF. The CDR3 DNA reads as TGTGCCTGGAGTGTCCTAGCCCTTACTCCCCACAATGAGCAGTTCTTC.

The chain carries TRBV3-1 (or the pseudogene TRBV3-2) and TRBJ2-7; D ambiguous. This CDR3 has 12 amino acids. Germline V lookup: CDR1 LGHDT, CDR2 YNNKEL (reference sequence). With 4 bases removed from V and 4 bases from J, the gap between germline ends came to 8 bases. This CDR3 is CASSPGSYEQYF. The CDR3 nucleotides read TGTGCCAGCAGCCCAGGCAGTTACGAGCAGTACTTC.

The chain has TRBV27 and TRBJ2-3; 8 nucleotides line up with TRBD2. V lost 1 base, J lost 2 bases, and 11 bases stayed unmatched. The CDR3 is made up of 18 amino acids. Germline CDR1 reads MNHEY; CDR2 reads SMNVEV (reference sequence). CDR3 bases: TGTGCCAGCAGTTTATACCCCATGCGGGAGGCCCTCACAGATACGCAGTATTTT. It encodes CASSLYPMREALTDTQYF.